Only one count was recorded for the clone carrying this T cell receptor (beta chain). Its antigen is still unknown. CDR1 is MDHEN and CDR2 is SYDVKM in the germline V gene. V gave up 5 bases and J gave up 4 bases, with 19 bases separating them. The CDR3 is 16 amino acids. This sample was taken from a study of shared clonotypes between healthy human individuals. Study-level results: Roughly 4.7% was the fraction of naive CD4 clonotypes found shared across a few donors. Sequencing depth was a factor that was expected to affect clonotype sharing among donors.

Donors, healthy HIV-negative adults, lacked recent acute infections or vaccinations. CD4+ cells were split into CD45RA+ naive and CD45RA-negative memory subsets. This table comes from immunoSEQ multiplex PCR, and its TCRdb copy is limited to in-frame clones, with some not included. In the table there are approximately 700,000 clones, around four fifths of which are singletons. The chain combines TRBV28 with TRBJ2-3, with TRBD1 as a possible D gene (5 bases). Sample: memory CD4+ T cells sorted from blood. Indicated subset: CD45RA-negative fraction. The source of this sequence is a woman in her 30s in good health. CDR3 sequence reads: CASSPEVGSGSDTQYF. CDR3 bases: TGTGCCAGCAGTCCTGAGGTGGGGTCAGGGTCAGATACGCAGTATTTT.